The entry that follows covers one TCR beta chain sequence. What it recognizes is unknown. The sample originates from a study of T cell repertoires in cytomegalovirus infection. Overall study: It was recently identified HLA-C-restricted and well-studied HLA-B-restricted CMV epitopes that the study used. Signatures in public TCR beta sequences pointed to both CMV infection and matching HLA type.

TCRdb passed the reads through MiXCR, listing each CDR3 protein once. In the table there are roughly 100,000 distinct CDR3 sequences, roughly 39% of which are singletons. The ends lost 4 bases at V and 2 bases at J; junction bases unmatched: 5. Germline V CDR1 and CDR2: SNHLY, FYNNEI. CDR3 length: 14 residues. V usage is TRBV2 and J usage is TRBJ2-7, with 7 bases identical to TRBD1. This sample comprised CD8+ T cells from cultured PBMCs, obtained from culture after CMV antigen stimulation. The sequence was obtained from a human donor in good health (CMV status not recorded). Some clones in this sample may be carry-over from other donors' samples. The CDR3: CASSAPGQPYEQYF. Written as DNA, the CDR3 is TGTGCCAGCAGTGCTCCGGGACAGCCCTACGAGCAGTACTTC.